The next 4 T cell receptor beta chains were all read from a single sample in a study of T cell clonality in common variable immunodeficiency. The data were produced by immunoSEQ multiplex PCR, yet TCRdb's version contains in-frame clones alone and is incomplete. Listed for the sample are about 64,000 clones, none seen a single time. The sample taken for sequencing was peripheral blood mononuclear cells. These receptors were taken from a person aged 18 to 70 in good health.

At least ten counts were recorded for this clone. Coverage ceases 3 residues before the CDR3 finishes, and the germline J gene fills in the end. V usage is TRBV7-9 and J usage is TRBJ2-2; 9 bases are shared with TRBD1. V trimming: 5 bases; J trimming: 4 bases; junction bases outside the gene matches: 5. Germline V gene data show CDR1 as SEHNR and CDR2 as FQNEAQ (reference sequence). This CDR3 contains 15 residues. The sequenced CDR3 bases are TGTGCCAGCAGCCTCCAGACAGGGGGCACCGGGGAG. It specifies CASSLQTGGTGE. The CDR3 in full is CASSLQTGGTGELFF.

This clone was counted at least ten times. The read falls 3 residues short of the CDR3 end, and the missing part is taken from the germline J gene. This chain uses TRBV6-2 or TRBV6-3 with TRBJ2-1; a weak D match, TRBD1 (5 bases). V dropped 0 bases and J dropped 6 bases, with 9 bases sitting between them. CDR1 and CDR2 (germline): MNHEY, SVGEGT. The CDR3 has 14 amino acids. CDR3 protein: CASSYSGAANEQFF. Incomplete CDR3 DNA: TGTGCCAGCAGTTACTCAGGGGCAGCCAATGAG.

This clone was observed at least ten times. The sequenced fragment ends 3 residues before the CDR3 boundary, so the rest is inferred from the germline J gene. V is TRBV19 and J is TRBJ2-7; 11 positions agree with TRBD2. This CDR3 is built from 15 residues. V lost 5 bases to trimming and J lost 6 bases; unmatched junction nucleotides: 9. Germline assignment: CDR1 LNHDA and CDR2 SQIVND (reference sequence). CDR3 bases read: TGTGCCAGTAGTCTAACTAGCGGGAGTTTCTCCGAG. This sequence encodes CASSLTSGSFSE. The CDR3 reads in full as CASSLTSGSFSEQYF.

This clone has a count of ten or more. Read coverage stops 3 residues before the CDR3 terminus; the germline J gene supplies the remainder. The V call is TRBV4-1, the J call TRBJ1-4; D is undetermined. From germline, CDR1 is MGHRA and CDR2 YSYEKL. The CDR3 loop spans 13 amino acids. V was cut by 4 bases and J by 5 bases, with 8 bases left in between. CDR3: CASSLRGNEKLFF. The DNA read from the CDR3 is TGCGCCAGCAGCCTGCGAGGGAATGAAAAA.